This T cell receptor beta chain was recovered during a study of blood T cell repertoires in COVID-19. Turning to the study itself: Acute and convalescent COVID-19 specimens originated in the United States, Italy and Spain. Sample material is recorded as cDNA or gDNA derived from T cells, B-cell-depleted T cells, or PBMCs.

Authors' methods: Reference gene primer amplification gave nucleated cell count estimates. The repertoire was sequenced with immunoSEQ multiplex PCR; TCRdb's copy has only in-frame clones and lacks some. V and J calls and clone size are those listed in that table; D and trimming were worked out from the DNA. The top ten hold 4.7% of the sample, which has hundreds of thousands of clones, roughly four fifths seen once. V was cut by 4 bases and J by 6 bases, with 6 bases left in between. The CDR3 is 12 amino acids. V is TRBV12-3 or TRBV12-4 and J is TRBJ2-2; D not resolved. The source of this sequence is a woman in her 70s with acute or convalescent COVID-19. Material: peripheral blood. For the CDR3, the DNA is TGTGCCAGCAGTTATACGGCCGGGGAGCTGTTTTTT. Translation: CASSYTAGELFF.